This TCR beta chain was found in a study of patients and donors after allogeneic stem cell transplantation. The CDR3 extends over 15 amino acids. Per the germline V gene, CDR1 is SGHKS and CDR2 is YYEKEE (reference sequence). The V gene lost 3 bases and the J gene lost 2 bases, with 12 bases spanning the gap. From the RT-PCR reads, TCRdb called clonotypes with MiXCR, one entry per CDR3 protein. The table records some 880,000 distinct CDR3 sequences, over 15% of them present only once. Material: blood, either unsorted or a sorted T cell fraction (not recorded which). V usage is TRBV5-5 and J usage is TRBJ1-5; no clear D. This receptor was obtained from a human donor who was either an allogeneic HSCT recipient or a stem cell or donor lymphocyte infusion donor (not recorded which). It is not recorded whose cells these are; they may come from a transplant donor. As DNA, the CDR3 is TGTGCCAGCAGCTCGGACCCTGGGGGCAATCAGCCCCAGCATTTT. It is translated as CASSSDPGGNQPQHF. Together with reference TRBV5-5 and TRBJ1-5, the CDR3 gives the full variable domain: DAGVTQSPTHLIKTRGQQVTLRCSPISGHKSVSWYQQVLGQGPQFIFQYYEKEERGRGNFPDRFSARQFPNYSSELNVNALLLGDSALYLCASSSDPGGNQPQHFGDGTRLSIL.